One sample yielded the 9 T cell receptor beta chains listed below, sequenced in a study of CD8 T cells in ankylosing spondylitis. TCRdb analysed the 5' RACE reads with MiXCR anew, one entry per CDR3 protein. The sample lists about 220,000 distinct CDR3 sequences; around 25% were seen once. Sequences were obtained from blood, either unsorted or a sorted T cell fraction (not recorded which). The receptors were gathered from a male donor with ankylosing spondylitis or in good health (not recorded which).

This clonotype was observed a few times. The CDR3 nucleotides read TGCAGTGCTAGAACGGACAGGGGGTTCTATGGCTACACCTTC. This sequence encodes CSARTDRGFYGYTF. V is TRBV20-1 and J is TRBJ1-2; TRBD1 matches at 10 bases. The CDR3 covers 14 residues. Germline-derived CDR1 and CDR2 are DFQATT and SNEGSKA (reference sequence). The trim removed 2 bases at V and 4 bases at J, leaving 4 bases unmatched.

V gene TRBV9 combines with J gene TRBJ2-1; unclear D gene. Germline CDR1 reads SGDLS; CDR2 reads YYNGEE. CDR3 length equals 14 residues. Trimming removed 4 bases from V and 2 bases from J, with 10 bases in between. Here the CDR3 reads CASSREEPYNEQFF. The CDR3 nucleotides read TGTGCCAGCAGCCGCGAGGAACCCTACAATGAGCAGTTCTTC.

This sequence joins TRBV20-1 and TRBJ1-6, with 7 bases identical to TRBD1. The germline V gene has CDR1 DFQATT and CDR2 SNEGSKA (reference sequence). The J segment lost 5 bases and the V segment lost 2 bases, leaving 9 bases of the junction unmatched. CDR3 length: 16 amino acids. In DNA, the CDR3 is TGCAGTGCTAGATACGCGACAGGGATAGATAATTCACCCCTCCACTTT. Translated, it gives CSARYATGIDNSPLHF.

There are many counts of this clonotype. The chain is built from TRBV9 and TRBJ2-1, with 11 bases aligning to TRBD2. Germline V gene sequence: CDR1 SGDLS, CDR2 YYNGEE. V trimming: 2 bases; J trimming: 6 bases; junction bases outside the gene matches: 4. The CDR3 has 15 amino acids. For the CDR3, the DNA is TGTGCCAGCAGCGTCTTTAGCGGGGGGGGCAATGAGCAGTTCTTC. This codes for CASSVFSGGGNEQFF.

This chain joins TRBV7-2 and TRBJ2-7; maybe TRBD2 (6 bases). With 0 bases removed from V and 7 bases from J, the gap between germline ends came to 13 bases. CDR1 and CDR2 from the germline V gene are SGHTA and FQGNSA. CDR3 length: 14 amino acids. In DNA, the CDR3 is TGTGCCAGCAGCTTAGCGCGGGGCAGCCTGGAGCAGTACTTC. Protein sequence: CASSLARGSLEQYF.

The rearrangement joins TRBV4-2 to TRBJ2-4, with D tentatively TRBD2 (6 bases). This CDR3 is built from 16 residues. The germline V gene encodes CDR1 LGHNA and CDR2 YNFKEQ. The ends were cut back, 1 base at V and 1 base at J, with 11 bases in the middle. The CDR3 is CASSQGVGGAKNIQYF. The CDR3 bases are TGTGCCAGCAGCCAAGGGGTGGGGGGTGCCAAAAACATTCAGTACTTC.

This clonotype was seen a few times. J is TRBJ2-5 and V is TRBV6-2 or TRBV6-3; 7 bases fit TRBD1. The ends lost 6 bases at V and 3 bases at J; junction bases unmatched: 13. Per germline, CDR1 MNHEY and CDR2 SVGEGT. CDR3 length: 16 residues. The CDR3 nucleotides are TGTGCCAGCAGCTATTCAACCGGGACAGTCGAAGAGACCCAGTACTTC. Translated: CASSYSTGTVEETQYF.

This clonotype was seen a handful of times. This rearrangement joins TRBV28 to TRBJ2-1; D unclear. This CDR3 comprises 13 residues. V was shortened by 6 bases and J by 7 bases, with 13 bases between the two germline ends. Germline V gene data show CDR1 as MDHEN and CDR2 as SYDVKM. The CDR3, as DNA: TGTGCCAGCAGACCGACGGGCACGAATGAGCAGTTCTTC. Encoded protein: CASRPTGTNEQFF.

The V gene is TRBV10-3, the J gene TRBJ2-7; TRBD1 is a possible D gene (5 bases). The CDR3 totals 14 residues. V was cut by 0 bases and J by 2 bases, with 8 bases left in between. Germline loops: CDR1 ENHRY, CDR2 SYGVKD. The CDR3 spells CAISESTEAYEQYF. In DNA, the CDR3 is TGTGCCATCAGTGAGTCGACAGAAGCCTACGAGCAGTACTTC.